This T cell receptor (beta chain) was obtained from a study of T cells in Graves' hyperthyroidism and ophthalmopathy. The PBMCs were taken from approximately 9 ml of fresh peripheral blood. Amplification of TCR beta CDR3 regions used RNA as the template. With the HTBI primer set, the TCR CDR3 went through a first round of RT-PCR. TCRdb analysed the multiplex PCR reads with MiXCR anew, one entry per CDR3 protein. The profile shows around 350,000 distinct CDR3 sequences, approximately 13% of them singletons. V was clipped by 9 bases and J by 2 bases, with 13 bases between them. The germline gives CDR1 MNHNS, CDR2 SASEGT. There are 13 residues in the CDR3. Many counts were recorded for this clonotype.

The sequence came from a woman under 30 with Graves' hyperthyroidism. The J gene is TRBJ2-5, the V gene TRBV6-1; weak D call: TRBD2 (6 bases). Sequencing used blood. CDR3: CASRAGWQETQYF. The CDR3 region has the DNA TGTGCCAGTCGCGCGGGGTGGCAAGAGACCCAGTACTTC.